This T cell receptor beta chain was sequenced for a study of identical twins (dated by TCRdb to the mid-2010s). Some background on the complete study: To test whether fetal clonotypes persist, the study used deep sequencing on TCR alpha and beta repertoires from monozygotic twins, unrelated adults of various ages, and cord blood. To rule out contamination, replicate twin experiments were performed at different times with different library preparation protocols. Overall results and qualifications from the work: Excess twin sharing in beta out-of-frame sequences was weaker because fewer shared sequences lowered the signal-to-noise ratio. Out-of-frame TCR alpha sharing in monozygotic twins was systematically underestimated by recombination models, whereas sharing between unrelated individuals was in agreement with the recombination models. Fewer insertions were carried by abundant cord blood beta clonotypes; a weaker similar trend was observed in young adult naive repertoires, while no such trend was observed in memory repertoires. Zero-insertion analyses could be partly confounded by invariant T cells such as MAIT and iNKT, though diverse VJ usage argued against such confounding for most clonotypes. Compared with coincidental sharing between unrelated individuals, out-of-frame TCR alpha sequences shared between twins had an excess of sequences with low generation probability. Because the same donors could not be followed over many years, the conclusions relied on cross-sectional statistical analysis.

To prepare the library, 5' RACE was applied. Sequencing was performed on an Illumina HiSeq 2000. Template switching introduced a universal primer binding site; the final cDNA contained a unique molecular identifier, enabling accurate counting of TCR cDNA molecules. Specific primers in the conserved constant-segment region were used to synthesize first-strand cDNA for TCR alpha and beta chains. To control for contamination, every cDNA library was double barcoded, receiving both a SMART-Mk sample barcode and Illumina barcodes. TruSeq adapter sequences and Illumina sample barcodes were added in two successive PCR steps. TCR alpha and beta cDNA libraries were sequenced on the Illumina HiSeq platform with custom primers. Regarding the original processing steps: MiGEC processed the raw reads to extract unique molecular identifiers, while MiXCR was used to determine the CDR3 positions. Recombination models were inferred per individual with the repgenHMM and IGoR tools using an EM algorithm. The tcR package in R was used for shared clonotype analysis, with sharing normalized by the product of cloneset sizes. To study raw recombination free of thymic and clonal selection effects, out-of-frame nonproductive sequences were analyzed. TCRdb applied fastp at Q25 and MiXCR to the public reads, then kept only in-frame beta chains. Rows are unified per CDR3 protein, each entry keeping the most common DNA and genes. Here the V and J calls rest on TCRdb's processing, not on the authors' analysis. The sample has 550,000 to 800,000 distinct CDR3 sequences on record, just over 7% of them singletons. The ten most abundant clones make up roughly 1.6% of the sample.

Only healthy Caucasian donors were included. The twin cohort comprised three pairs of female monozygotic twins, all aged roughly 18 to 30 years. The RNA used for TCR libraries was isolated from peripheral blood mononuclear cells. This clonotype was observed many times. Its binding antigen is unknown. No much larger clonotype is one base removed from it; base qualities were not supplied. Looking up the germline V gene (reference sequence) yields CDR1 LGHDT and CDR2 YNNKEL. From the cysteine up to the phenylalanine, the CDR3 has a length of 14 residues. The kept DNA is CDR3 alone, 42 bases in frame from the first base. V gives up 0 bases and J gives up 5 bases, and the segment between their germline ends measures 8 bases. These records were also assigned to another study, of yellow fever vaccine responses in identical twins. In that second paper, the authors write: According to the authors, the vaccine-induced T cell response in identical twins seemed to be partly convergent and partly specific to each individual. In the study, vaccine-responding T cell clones were precisely tracked in identical twins.

This chain joins TRBV3-1 to TRBJ2-1, with the D gene call left open. The sequence was obtained from a woman aged 18-29 years in good health. The sample was PBMCs. This receptor carries the CDR3 CASSQDYVDNEQFF. The DNA sequence is TGTGCCAGCAGCCAAGATTACGTGGACAATGAGCAGTTCTTC.